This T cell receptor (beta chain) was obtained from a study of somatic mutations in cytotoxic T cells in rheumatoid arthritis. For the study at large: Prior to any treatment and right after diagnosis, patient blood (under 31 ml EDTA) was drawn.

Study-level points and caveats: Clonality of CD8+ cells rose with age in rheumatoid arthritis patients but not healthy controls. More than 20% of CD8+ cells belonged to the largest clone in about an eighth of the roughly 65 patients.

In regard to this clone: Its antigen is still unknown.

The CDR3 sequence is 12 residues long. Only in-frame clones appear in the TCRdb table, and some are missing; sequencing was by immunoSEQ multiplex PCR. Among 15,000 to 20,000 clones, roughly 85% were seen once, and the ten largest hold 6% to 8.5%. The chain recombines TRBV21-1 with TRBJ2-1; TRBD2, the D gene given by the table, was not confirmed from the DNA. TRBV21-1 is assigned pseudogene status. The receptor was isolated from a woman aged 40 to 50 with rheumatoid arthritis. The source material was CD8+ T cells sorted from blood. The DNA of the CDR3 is TGTGCCAGCAGCAAAGTTGGCCTAGGTCGGTTCTTC. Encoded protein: CASSKVGLGRFF.